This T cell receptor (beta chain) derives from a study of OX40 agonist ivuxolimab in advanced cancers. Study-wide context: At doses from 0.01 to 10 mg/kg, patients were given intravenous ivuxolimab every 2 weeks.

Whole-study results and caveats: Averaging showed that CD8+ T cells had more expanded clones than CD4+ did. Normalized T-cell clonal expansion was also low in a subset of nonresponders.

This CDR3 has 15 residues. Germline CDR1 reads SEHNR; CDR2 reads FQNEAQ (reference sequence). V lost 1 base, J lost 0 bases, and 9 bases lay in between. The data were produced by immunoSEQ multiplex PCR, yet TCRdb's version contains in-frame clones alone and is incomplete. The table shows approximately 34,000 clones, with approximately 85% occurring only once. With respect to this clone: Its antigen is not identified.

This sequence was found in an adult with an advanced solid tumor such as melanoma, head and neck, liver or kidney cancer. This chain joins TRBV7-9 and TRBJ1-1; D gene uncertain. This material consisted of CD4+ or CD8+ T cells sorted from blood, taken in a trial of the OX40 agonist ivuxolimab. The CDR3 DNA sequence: TGTGCCAGCAGCTTAGAGCAGCACCTGAACACTGAAGCTTTCTTT. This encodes CASSLEQHLNTEAFF. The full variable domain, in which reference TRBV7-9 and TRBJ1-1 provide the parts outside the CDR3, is DTGVSQNPRHKITKRGQNVTFRCDPISEHNRLYWYRQTLGQGPEFLTYFQNEAQLEKSRLLSDRFSAERPKGSFSTLEIQRTEQGDSAMYLCASSLEQHLNTEAFFGQGTRLTVV.